This T cell receptor (beta chain) stems from a study of cytomegalovirus exposure and HLA in healthy donors. Broader study findings: It has been reported that TCR beta sequences accurately predicted the HLA-A and HLA-B alleles of most subjects. Most TCR sequences were seen very rarely across donors, but some public TCRs occurred in many. A later analysis reported that several of the most significant clusters appeared to be linked to common viral pathogens, among them Epstein-Barr virus.

On this clone: Its cognate antigen is unknown.

PCR primers comprised 60 Vbeta and 13 Jbeta primers. Clones were read by immunoSEQ multiplex PCR, and TCRdb kept only the in-frame ones, dropping some. The sample totals around 70,000 clones. The TCR originated in a woman in her 40s in good health and CMV-seropositive. The sample comprised PBMCs.

DNA for the CDR3: TGTGCCAGCAGCCACCCAGACAGGGGGGATACGCAGTATTTT. It translates to CASSHPDRGDTQYF. The chain carries TRBV7-8 and TRBJ2-3; TRBD1 aligns across 9 bases. V trimming: 5 bases; J trimming: 6 bases; junction bases outside the gene matches: 6. The CDR3 is 14 amino acids. Germline V gene lookup returns CDR1 SGHVS and CDR2 FQNEAQ.